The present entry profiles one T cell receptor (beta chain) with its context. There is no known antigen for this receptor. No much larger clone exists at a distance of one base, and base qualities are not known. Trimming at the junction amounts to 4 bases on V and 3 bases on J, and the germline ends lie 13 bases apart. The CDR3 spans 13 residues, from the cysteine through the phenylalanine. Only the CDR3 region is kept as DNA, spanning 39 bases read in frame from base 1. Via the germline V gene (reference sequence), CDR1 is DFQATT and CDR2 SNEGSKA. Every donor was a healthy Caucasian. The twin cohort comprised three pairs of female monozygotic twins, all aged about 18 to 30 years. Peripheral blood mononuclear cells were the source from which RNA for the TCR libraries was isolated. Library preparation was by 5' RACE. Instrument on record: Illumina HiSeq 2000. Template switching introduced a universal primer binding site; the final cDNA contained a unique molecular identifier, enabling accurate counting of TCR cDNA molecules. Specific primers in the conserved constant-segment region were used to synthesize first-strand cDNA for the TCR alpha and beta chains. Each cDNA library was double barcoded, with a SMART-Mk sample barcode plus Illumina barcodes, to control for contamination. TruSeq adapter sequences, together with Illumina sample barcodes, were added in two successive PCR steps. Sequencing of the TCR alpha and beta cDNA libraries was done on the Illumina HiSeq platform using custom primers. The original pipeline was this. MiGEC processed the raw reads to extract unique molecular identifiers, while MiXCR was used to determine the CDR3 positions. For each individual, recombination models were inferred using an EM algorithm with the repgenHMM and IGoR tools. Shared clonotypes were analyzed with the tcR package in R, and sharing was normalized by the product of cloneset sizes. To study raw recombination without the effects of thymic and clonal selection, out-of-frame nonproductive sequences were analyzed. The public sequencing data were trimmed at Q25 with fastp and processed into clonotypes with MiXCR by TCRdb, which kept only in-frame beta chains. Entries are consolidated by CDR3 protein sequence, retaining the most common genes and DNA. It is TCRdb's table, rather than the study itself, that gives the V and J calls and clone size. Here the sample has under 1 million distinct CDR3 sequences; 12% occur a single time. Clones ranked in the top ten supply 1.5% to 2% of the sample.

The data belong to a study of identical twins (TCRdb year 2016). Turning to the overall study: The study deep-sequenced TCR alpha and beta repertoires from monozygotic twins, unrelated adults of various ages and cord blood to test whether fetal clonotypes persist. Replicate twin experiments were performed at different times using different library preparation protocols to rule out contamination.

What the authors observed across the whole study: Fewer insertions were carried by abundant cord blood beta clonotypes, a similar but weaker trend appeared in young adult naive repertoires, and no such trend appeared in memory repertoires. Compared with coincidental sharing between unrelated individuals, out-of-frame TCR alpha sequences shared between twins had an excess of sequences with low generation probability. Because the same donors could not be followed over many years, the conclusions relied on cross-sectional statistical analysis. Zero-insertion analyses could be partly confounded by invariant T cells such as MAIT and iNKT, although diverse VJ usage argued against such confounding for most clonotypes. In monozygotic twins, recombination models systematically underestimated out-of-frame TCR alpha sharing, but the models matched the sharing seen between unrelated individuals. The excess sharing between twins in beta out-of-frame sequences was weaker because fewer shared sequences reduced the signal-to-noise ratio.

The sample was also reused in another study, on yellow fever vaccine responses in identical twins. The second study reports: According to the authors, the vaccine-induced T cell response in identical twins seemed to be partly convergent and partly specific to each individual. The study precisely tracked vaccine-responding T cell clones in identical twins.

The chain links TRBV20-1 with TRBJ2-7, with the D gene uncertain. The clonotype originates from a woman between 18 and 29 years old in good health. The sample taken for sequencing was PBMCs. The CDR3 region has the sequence CSANKGGLYEQYF. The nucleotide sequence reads TGCAGTGCTAATAAAGGCGGTCTCTACGAGCAGTACTTC.